What follows is one T cell receptor beta chain and its context. Antigen unknown. This likely traces to a read error, being one base from a far larger clone. The use of a sample-barcoded 5' primer and a J-beta primer mix characterized a second PCR of roughly 6 to 12 cycles. Each cDNA molecule received a tag from a template-switch adaptor that had 12 random nucleotides. TCRdb reprocessed the 5' RACE reads via MiXCR and lists one record per CDR3 protein. The sample has about 590,000 distinct CDR3 sequences; about 30% are singletons. The CDR3 runs to 11 residues. These data come from a study of blood T cells in healthy people across ages. Study observations and caveats: In these data, TCR beta diversity tracked strongly with naive T cell percentage. The study lacked donor CMV status, which possibly confounded expanded clonotype changes.

J is TRBJ1-2 and V is TRBV12-3 or TRBV12-4; no clear D gene. Source material: blood. The TCR comes from a woman older than 75 in good health. Here the CDR3 reads CASSSGYSYTF. CDR3 in DNA: TGTGCCAGCAGTTCAGGCTATAGCTACACCTTC.